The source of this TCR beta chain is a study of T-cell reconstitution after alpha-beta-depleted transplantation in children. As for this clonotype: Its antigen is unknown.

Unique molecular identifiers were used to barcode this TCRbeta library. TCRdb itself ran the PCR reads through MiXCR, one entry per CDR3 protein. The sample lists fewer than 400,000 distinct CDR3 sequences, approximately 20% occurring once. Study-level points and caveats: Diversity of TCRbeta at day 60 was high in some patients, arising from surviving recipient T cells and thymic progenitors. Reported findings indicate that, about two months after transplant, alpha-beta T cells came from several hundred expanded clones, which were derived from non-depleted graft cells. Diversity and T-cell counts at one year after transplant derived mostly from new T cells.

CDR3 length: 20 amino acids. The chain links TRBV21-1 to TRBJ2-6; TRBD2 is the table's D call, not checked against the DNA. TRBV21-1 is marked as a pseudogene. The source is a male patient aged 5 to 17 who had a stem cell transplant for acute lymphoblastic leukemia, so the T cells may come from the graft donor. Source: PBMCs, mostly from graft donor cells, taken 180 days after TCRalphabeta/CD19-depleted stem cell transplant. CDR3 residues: CASSKAHFLAERSGANVLTF. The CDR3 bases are TGTGCCAGCAGCAAAGCTCATTTCCTAGCGGAGAGGTCTGGGGCCAACGTCCTGACTTTC.